The subject of this entry is one T cell receptor beta chain. Its cognate antigen is unknown. Only in-frame clones appear in the TCRdb table, and some are missing; sequencing was by immunoSEQ multiplex PCR. The table has tens of thousands of clones, 75% to 90% seen once. This CDR3 region has 15 residues. CDR1 and CDR2 from the germline V gene are SGHRS and YFSETQ. With 2 bases clipped from V and 1 base from J, the junction kept 4 bases outside the gene matches. This entry belongs to a study of T cells in narcolepsy. Study findings and constraints: Same-patient CSF and blood CD4+ T cell clonotypes included HCRT-specific and TRIB2-specific autoreactive ones. Reportedly, autoreactive clonotypes were serially detected in patients' blood but not controls'.

Sequencing was carried out using memory (CD45RA-) CD4+ T cells from blood. The sequence was collected from a human donor in good health. V and J are TRBV5-1 and TRBJ2-3, with 7 nucleotides matching TRBD1. CDR3 region: CASSLQGFGTDTQYF. The CDR3 nucleotides read TGCGCCAGCAGCTTACAGGGGTTCGGCACAGATACGCAGTATTTT.